A selection of T cell receptor beta chains follows, all from one sample in a study of T cell responses to AZD1222 COVID-19 vaccine. Produced via immunoSEQ multiplex PCR; TCRdb's table is partial and in-frame only. The repertoire holds about 160,000 clones, about 89% seen once, with approximately 1.9% in the top ten. Specimen: peripheral blood, collected on day 0 of AZD1222 vaccination. Receptors originate from an adult in good health. The CDR3 runs from the conserved cysteine through the conserved F or W. A D gene is named only where the DNA matches it firmly. The size field is filled for only some rows; it gives once, few, many or a size class.

V gene: TRBV6-1; clone size: -; J gene: TRBJ1-1; D gene: -; CDR3 length: 16; CDR3 protein: CASSEALGRGNTEAFF; CDR3 DNA: TGTGCCAGCAGTGAAGCGCTGGGCAGGGGGAACACTGAAGCTTTCTTT
V gene: TRBV3-1/TRBV3-2; clone size: -; J gene: TRBJ1-4; D gene: -; CDR3 length: 16; CDR3 protein: CASSPESGQRGEKLFF; CDR3 DNA: TGTGCCAGCAGCCCCGAATCAGGGCAGAGGGGGGAAAAACTGTTTTTT
V gene: TRBV4-2; clone size: -; J gene: TRBJ1-3; D gene: -; CDR3 length: 17; CDR3 protein: CASSIHLPGSAGNTIYF; CDR3 DNA: TGTGCCAGCAGCATACACCTGCCGGGGTCGGCTGGAAACACCATATATTTT
V gene: TRBV15; clone size: -; J gene: TRBJ1-5; D gene: -; CDR3 length: 16; CDR3 protein: CATSRVRAGGNQPQHF; CDR3 DNA: TGTGCCACCAGCAGAGTGCGTGCAGGGGGCAATCAGCCCCAGCATTTT
V gene: TRBV7-2; clone size: -; J gene: TRBJ1-1; D gene: -; CDR3 length: 14; CDR3 protein: CASSLGVGNTEAFF; CDR3 DNA: TGTGCCAGCAGCTTAGGGGTGGGGAACACTGAAGCTTTCTTT
V gene: TRBV7-3; clone size: -; J gene: TRBJ2-1; D gene: TRBD2; CDR3 length: 16; CDR3 protein: CASSLLTSGRINEQFF; CDR3 DNA: TGTGCCAGCAGCTTATTAACTAGCGGGAGAATAAATGAGCAGTTCTTC
V gene: TRBV6-4; clone size: -; J gene: TRBJ1-2; D gene: TRBD1; CDR3 length: 15; CDR3 protein: CASSENRGANYGYTF; CDR3 DNA: TGTGCCAGCAGTGAGAACAGGGGGGCTAACTATGGCTACACCTTC
V gene: TRBV7-2; clone size: -; J gene: TRBJ2-2; D gene: -; CDR3 length: 13; CDR3 protein: CASSLEGIGELFF; CDR3 DNA: TGTGCCAGCAGCTTAGAGGGGATTGGGGAGCTGTTTTTT
V gene: TRBV5-6; clone size: -; J gene: TRBJ1-2; D gene: -; CDR3 length: 12; CDR3 protein: CASSSYRDGYTF; CDR3 DNA: TGTGCCAGCAGCTCGTACAGGGATGGCTACACCTTC
V gene: TRBV3-1/TRBV3-2; clone size: -; J gene: TRBJ2-2; D gene: -; CDR3 length: 16; CDR3 protein: CASSQVGKSVPGELFF; CDR3 DNA: TGTGCCAGCAGCCAAGTAGGGAAATCCGTTCCCGGGGAGCTGTTTTTT
V gene: TRBV5-1; clone size: -; J gene: TRBJ1-4; D gene: -; CDR3 length: 15; CDR3 protein: CASSAGDTAPEKLFF; CDR3 DNA: TGCGCCAGCAGCGCGGGGGACACAGCTCCCGAAAAACTGTTTTTT
V gene: TRBV2; clone size: once; J gene: TRBJ2-6; D gene: -; CDR3 length: 16; CDR3 protein: CASIPGLLSGANVLTF; CDR3 DNA: TGTGCCAGCATCCCGGGACTTCTCTCTGGGGCCAACGTCCTGACTTTC
V gene: TRBV5-6; clone size: -; J gene: TRBJ2-3; D gene: TRBD2; CDR3 length: 12; CDR3 protein: CASSRGVGTQYF; CDR3 DNA: TGTGCCAGCAGCCGGGGGGTCGGTACGCAGTATTTT
V gene: TRBV9; clone size: -; J gene: TRBJ2-7; D gene: -; CDR3 length: 14; CDR3 protein: CASSGATAVHEQYF; CDR3 DNA: TGTGCCAGCAGCGGAGCGACCGCCGTCCACGAGCAGTACTTC
V gene: TRBV12-3/TRBV12-4; clone size: -; J gene: TRBJ1-5; D gene: -; CDR3 length: 13; CDR3 protein: CASSPDSNQPQHF; CDR3 DNA: TGTGCCAGCAGCCCCGACAGCAATCAGCCCCAGCATTTT
V gene: TRBV28; clone size: -; J gene: TRBJ1-5; D gene: TRBD1; CDR3 length: 12; CDR3 protein: CGTGGNNQPQHF; CDR3 DNA: TGTGGAACAGGGGGAAACAATCAGCCCCAGCATTTT
V gene: TRBV5-4; clone size: -; J gene: TRBJ2-7; D gene: TRBD1; CDR3 length: 14; CDR3 protein: CASSPGQGVYEQYF; CDR3 DNA: TGTGCCAGCAGCCCCGGGCAGGGGGTCTACGAGCAGTACTTC
V gene: TRBV5-1; clone size: -; J gene: TRBJ1-4; D gene: -; CDR3 length: 16; CDR3 protein: CASSWGTSKDWEKLFF; CDR3 DNA: TGCGCCAGCAGCTGGGGGACTTCTAAAGATTGGGAAAAACTGTTTTTT
V gene: TRBV5-6; clone size: -; J gene: TRBJ2-2; D gene: -; CDR3 length: 14; CDR3 protein: CASSFYRNTGELFF; CDR3 DNA: TGTGCCAGCAGCTTCTACAGAAACACCGGGGAGCTGTTTTTT
V gene: TRBV6-5; clone size: -; J gene: TRBJ1-3; D gene: -; CDR3 length: 12; CDR3 protein: CASKTSGNTIYF; CDR3 DNA: TGTGCCAGCAAAACCTCTGGAAACACCATATATTTT
V gene: TRBV18; clone size: few; J gene: TRBJ2-7; D gene: TRBD1; CDR3 length: 14; CDR3 protein: CASTGTGLSYEQYF; CDR3 DNA: TGTGCCAGTACGGGGACAGGCCTTTCCTACGAGCAGTACTTC
V gene: TRBV11-2; clone size: once; J gene: TRBJ2-1; D gene: -; CDR3 length: 15; CDR3 protein: CASSLNPGNKNEQFF; CDR3 DNA: TGTGCCAGCAGCTTGAATCCGGGGAACAAGAATGAGCAGTTCTTC
V gene: TRBV28; clone size: -; J gene: TRBJ1-5; D gene: -; CDR3 length: 16; CDR3 protein: CASSSTDSYSNQPQHF; CDR3 DNA: TGTGCCAGCAGTTCTACGGACAGTTATAGCAATCAGCCCCAGCATTTT
V gene: TRBV7-9; clone size: -; J gene: TRBJ2-7; D gene: -; CDR3 length: 16; CDR3 protein: CASSPMGGRGTYEQYF; CDR3 DNA: TGTGCCAGCAGCCCCATGGGGGGGCGCGGGACGTACGAGCAGTACTTC
V gene: TRBV7-8; clone size: -; J gene: TRBJ1-2; D gene: -; CDR3 length: 16; CDR3 protein: CASSLVALGGNYGYTF; CDR3 DNA: TGTGCCAGCAGCTTAGTAGCACTGGGGGGCAACTATGGCTACACCTTC
V gene: TRBV28; clone size: -; J gene: TRBJ1-5; D gene: -; CDR3 length: 13; CDR3 protein: CASLRQGNQPQHF; CDR3 DNA: TGTGCCAGCCTGAGACAGGGCAATCAGCCCCAGCATTTT
V gene: TRBV28; clone size: -; J gene: TRBJ1-1; D gene: -; CDR3 length: 14; CDR3 protein: CATISGAMNTEAFF; CDR3 DNA: TGTGCCACCATTTCAGGGGCCATGAACACTGAAGCTTTCTTT
V gene: TRBV7-2; clone size: -; J gene: TRBJ1-3; D gene: TRBD1; CDR3 length: 16; CDR3 protein: CASSLVPQGAGNTIYF; CDR3 DNA: TGTGCCAGCAGCTTAGTCCCCCAGGGGGCTGGAAACACCATATATTTT
V gene: TRBV3-1/TRBV3-2; clone size: -; J gene: TRBJ2-7; D gene: TRBD1; CDR3 length: 13; CDR3 protein: CASSQLTGLEQYF; CDR3 DNA: TGTGCCAGCAGCCAGCTGACAGGGCTGGAGCAGTACTTC
V gene: TRBV7-2; clone size: -; J gene: TRBJ2-7; D gene: -; CDR3 length: 12; CDR3 protein: CASLIRPYEQYF; CDR3 DNA: TGTGCCAGCCTTATTAGACCATACGAGCAGTACTTC
V gene: TRBV19; clone size: -; J gene: TRBJ2-7; D gene: -; CDR3 length: 16; CDR3 protein: CASSTFPKTGSYEQYF; CDR3 DNA: TGTGCCAGTAGTACCTTTCCCAAGACAGGCTCCTACGAGCAGTACTTC
V gene: TRBV3-1/TRBV3-2; clone size: -; J gene: TRBJ2-7; D gene: TRBD2; CDR3 length: 19; CDR3 protein: CASSQDLFGGGTSSYEQYF; CDR3 DNA: TGTGCCAGCAGCCAAGATCTTTTCGGGGGTGGGACTAGCTCCTACGAGCAGTACTTC
V gene: TRBV6-1; clone size: -; J gene: TRBJ1-5; D gene: TRBD1; CDR3 length: 15; CDR3 protein: CASSEAGQGNQPQHF; CDR3 DNA: TGTGCCAGCAGTGAAGCGGGACAGGGAAATCAGCCCCAGCATTTT
V gene: TRBV6-5; clone size: few; J gene: TRBJ1-6; D gene: -; CDR3 length: 16; CDR3 protein: CASSYSWSSPNSPLHF; CDR3 DNA: TGTGCCAGCAGTTACTCATGGTCCTCCCCTAATTCACCCCTCCACTTT
V gene: TRBV19; clone size: -; J gene: TRBJ2-5; D gene: -; CDR3 length: 12; CDR3 protein: CASSQYQETQYF; CDR3 DNA: TGTGCCAGTAGTCAGTACCAAGAGACCCAGTACTTC
V gene: TRBV30; clone size: once; J gene: TRBJ2-3; D gene: -; CDR3 length: 13; CDR3 protein: CAWSAELSDTQYF; CDR3 DNA: TGTGCCTGGAGCGCGGAATTATCAGATACGCAGTATTTT
V gene: TRBV10-3; clone size: -; J gene: TRBJ1-2; D gene: TRBD1; CDR3 length: 14; CDR3 protein: CAISPGQGEFGYTF; CDR3 DNA: TGTGCCATCAGCCCGGGACAGGGGGAATTTGGCTACACCTTC
V gene: TRBV7-9; clone size: -; J gene: TRBJ2-2; D gene: -; CDR3 length: 13; CDR3 protein: CASRPGWAGELFF; CDR3 DNA: TGTGCCAGCAGGCCAGGTTGGGCCGGGGAGCTGTTTTTT
V gene: TRBV2; clone size: -; J gene: TRBJ2-7; D gene: -; CDR3 length: 13; CDR3 protein: CVSSEDYSYEQYF; CDR3 DNA: TGTGTCAGCAGTGAAGACTACTCTTACGAGCAGTACTTC
V gene: TRBV2; clone size: few; J gene: TRBJ1-5; D gene: TRBD1; CDR3 length: 18; CDR3 protein: CASRRTGAGNQRKQPQHF; CDR3 DNA: TGTGCCAGCAGAAGGACAGGGGCTGGGAACCAACGCAAGCAGCCCCAGCATTTT
V gene: TRBV19; clone size: -; J gene: TRBJ1-3; D gene: -; CDR3 length: 15; CDR3 protein: CASSIAGASGNTIYF; CDR3 DNA: TGTGCCAGTAGTATAGCGGGAGCCTCTGGAAACACCATATATTTT
V gene: TRBV2; clone size: -; J gene: TRBJ2-7; D gene: TRBD2; CDR3 length: 15; CDR3 protein: CASSASGGSSYEQYF; CDR3 DNA: TGTGCCAGCAGTGCCAGCGGGGGAAGCTCCTACGAGCAGTACTTC
V gene: TRBV6-5; clone size: -; J gene: TRBJ1-4; D gene: TRBD1; CDR3 length: 13; CDR3 protein: CASSRGRGEKLFF; CDR3 DNA: TGTGCCAGCAGCAGGGGGCGGGGTGAAAAACTGTTTTTT
V gene: TRBV5-1; clone size: -; J gene: TRBJ1-1; D gene: -; CDR3 length: 14; CDR3 protein: CASSFAGFGTEAFF; CDR3 DNA: TGCGCCAGCAGCTTTGCCGGGTTCGGCACTGAAGCTTTCTTT
V gene: TRBV24-1; clone size: -; J gene: TRBJ2-1; D gene: -; CDR3 length: 14; CDR3 protein: CATRIAVRYNEQFF; CDR3 DNA: TGTGCCACCAGAATAGCGGTACGGTACAATGAGCAGTTCTTC
V gene: TRBV12-5; clone size: -; J gene: TRBJ2-1; D gene: TRBD2; CDR3 length: 16; CDR3 protein: CASGLTSGQAYNEQFF; CDR3 DNA: TGTGCTAGTGGTCTGACTAGCGGCCAGGCCTACAATGAGCAGTTCTTC
V gene: TRBV5-8; clone size: -; J gene: TRBJ1-5; D gene: -; CDR3 length: 18; CDR3 protein: CASSLSRWGYAAYQPQHF; CDR3 DNA: TGTGCCAGCAGCTTATCTCGGTGGGGCTACGCCGCATATCAGCCCCAGCATTTT
V gene: TRBV28; clone size: -; J gene: TRBJ2-7; D gene: -; CDR3 length: 14; CDR3 protein: CASSNSLDPYEQYF; CDR3 DNA: TGTGCCAGCAGCAATAGCCTGGACCCCTACGAGCAGTACTTC
V gene: TRBV6-5; clone size: -; J gene: TRBJ2-7; D gene: TRBD2; CDR3 length: 16; CDR3 protein: CASNYRSSGTSYEQYF; CDR3 DNA: TGTGCCAGCAATTACCGAAGTAGCGGGACGTCCTACGAGCAGTACTTC
V gene: TRBV4-1; clone size: -; J gene: TRBJ2-5; D gene: TRBD2; CDR3 length: 17; CDR3 protein: CASSQLGLAGGQETQYF; CDR3 DNA: TGCGCCAGCAGCCAACTTGGACTAGCGGGGGGTCAAGAGACCCAGTACTTC
V gene: TRBV4-3; clone size: -; J gene: TRBJ1-1; D gene: TRBD1; CDR3 length: 18; CDR3 protein: CASSVGATGTGGFAEAFF; CDR3 DNA: TGCGCCAGCAGCGTAGGGGCAACCGGGACAGGGGGATTTGCAGAAGCTTTCTTT
V gene: TRBV6-6; clone size: -; J gene: TRBJ1-4; D gene: -; CDR3 length: 13; CDR3 protein: CASSLGIQEKLFF; CDR3 DNA: TGTGCCAGCAGCTTGGGGATCCAAGAAAAACTGTTTTTT
V gene: TRBV27; clone size: -; J gene: TRBJ2-7; D gene: -; CDR3 length: 13; CDR3 protein: CASSPPGAREQYF; CDR3 DNA: TGTGCCAGCAGTCCCCCGGGGGCACGCGAGCAGTACTTC
V gene: TRBV6-2/TRBV6-3; clone size: -; J gene: TRBJ1-6; D gene: -; CDR3 length: 15; CDR3 protein: CASSFIGGPNSPLHF; CDR3 DNA: TGTGCCAGCAGTTTCATTGGGGGGCCGAATTCACCCCTCCACTTT
V gene: TRBV10-3; clone size: once; J gene: TRBJ1-6; D gene: TRBD1; CDR3 length: 17; CDR3 protein: CAISEPGQGASNSPLHF; CDR3 DNA: TGTGCCATCAGTGAACCGGGACAGGGGGCCTCTAATTCACCCCTCCACTTT
V gene: TRBV4-3; clone size: -; J gene: TRBJ2-1; D gene: TRBD2; CDR3 length: 17; CDR3 protein: CASSQARLAGRGNEQFF; CDR3 DNA: TGCGCCAGCAGCCAAGCCCGACTAGCGGGGCGGGGGAATGAGCAGTTCTTC
V gene: TRBV6-6; clone size: -; J gene: TRBJ2-7; D gene: TRBD1; CDR3 length: 15; CDR3 protein: CASTSAGQGLQEQYF; CDR3 DNA: TGTGCCAGCACCTCCGCGGGACAGGGCTTACAAGAGCAGTACTTC